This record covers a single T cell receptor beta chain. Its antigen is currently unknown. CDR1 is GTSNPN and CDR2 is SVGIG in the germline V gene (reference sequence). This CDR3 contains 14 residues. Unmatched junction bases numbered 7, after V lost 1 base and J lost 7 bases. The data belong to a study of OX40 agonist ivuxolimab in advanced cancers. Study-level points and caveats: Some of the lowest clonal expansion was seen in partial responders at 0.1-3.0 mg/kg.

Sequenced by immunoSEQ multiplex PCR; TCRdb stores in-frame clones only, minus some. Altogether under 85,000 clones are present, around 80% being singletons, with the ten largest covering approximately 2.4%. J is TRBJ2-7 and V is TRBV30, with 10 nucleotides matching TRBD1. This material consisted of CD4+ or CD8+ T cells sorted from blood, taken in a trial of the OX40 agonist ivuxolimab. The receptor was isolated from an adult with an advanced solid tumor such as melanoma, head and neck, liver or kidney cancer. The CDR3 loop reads CAWSGDRGLGEQYF. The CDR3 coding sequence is TGTGCCTGGAGTGGGGACAGGGGCCTAGGGGAGCAGTACTTC.